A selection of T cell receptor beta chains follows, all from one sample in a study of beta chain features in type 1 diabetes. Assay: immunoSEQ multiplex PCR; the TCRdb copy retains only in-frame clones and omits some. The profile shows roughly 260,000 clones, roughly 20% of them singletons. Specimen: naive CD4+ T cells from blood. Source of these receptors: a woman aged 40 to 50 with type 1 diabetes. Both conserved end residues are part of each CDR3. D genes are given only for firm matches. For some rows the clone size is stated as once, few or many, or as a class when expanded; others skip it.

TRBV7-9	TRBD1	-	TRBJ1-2	CASSLRQGDGYTF	TGTGCCAGCAGCTTACGACAGGGGGATGGCTACACCTTC
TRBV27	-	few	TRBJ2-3	CASALTAGDTQYF	TGTGCCAGCGCACTCACCGCCGGGGATACGCAGTATTTT
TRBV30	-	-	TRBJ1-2	CAWSVPGVGYTF	TGTGCCTGGAGTGTACCGGGGGTCGGCTACACCTTC
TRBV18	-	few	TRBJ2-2	CASSADHGAGELFF	TGTGCCAGCTCAGCGGACCACGGGGCCGGGGAGCTGTTTTTT
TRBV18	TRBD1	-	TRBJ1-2	CASSRQGDYGYTF	TGTGCCAGCTCACGGCAGGGGGACTATGGCTACACCTTC
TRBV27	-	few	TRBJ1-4	CASSRDNLEKLFF	TGTGCCAGCAGCAGGGACAATCTTGAAAAACTGTTTTTT
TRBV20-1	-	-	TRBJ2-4	CSASAENIQYF	TGCAGTGCTTCGGCGGAAAACATTCAGTACTTC
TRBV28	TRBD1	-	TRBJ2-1	CASSLGQGATYNEQFF	TGTGCCAGCAGTCTTGGACAGGGGGCAACCTACAATGAGCAGTTCTTC
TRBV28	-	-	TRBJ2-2	CASSLGGSGTGELFF	TGTGCCAGCAGTTTAGGAGGGAGCGGCACCGGGGAGCTGTTTTTT
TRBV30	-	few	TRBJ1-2	CAWSVQGMEGYTF	TGTGCCTGGAGTGTCCAGGGAATGGAAGGCTACACCTTC
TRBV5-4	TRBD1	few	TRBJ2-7	CASSEGQGVYEQYF	TGTGCCAGCAGCGAGGGACAGGGGGTGTACGAGCAGTACTTC
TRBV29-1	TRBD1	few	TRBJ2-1	CSVEDPAEGARNEQFF	TGCAGCGTTGAAGATCCGGCCGAGGGGGCGCGTAATGAGCAGTTCTTC
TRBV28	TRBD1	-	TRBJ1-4	CASAGGSRNEKLFF	TGTGCCTCGGCAGGGGGCAGCCGTAATGAAAAACTGTTTTTT
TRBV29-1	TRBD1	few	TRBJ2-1	CSAMGQEHYNEQFF	TGCAGCGCCATGGGACAGGAGCACTACAATGAGCAGTTCTTC
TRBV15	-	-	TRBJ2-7	CATSRDPGIYEQYF	TGTGCCACCAGCAGAGATCCAGGGATTTACGAGCAGTACTTC
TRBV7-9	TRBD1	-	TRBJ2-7	CASSLGGTVSYEQYF	TGTGCCAGCAGCTTAGGGGGGACAGTCTCCTACGAGCAGTACTTC
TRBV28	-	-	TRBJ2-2	CASSLYRSIPGELFF	TGTGCCAGCAGTTTATACCGCAGTATCCCCGGGGAGCTGTTTTTT
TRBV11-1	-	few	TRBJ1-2	CASSPGTGGSSYGYTF	TGTGCCAGCAGCCCGGGAACGGGAGGATCCTCCTATGGCTACACCTTC
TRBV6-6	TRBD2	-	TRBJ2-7	CASSYSNPGGSYEQYF	TGTGCCAGCAGTTACTCGAATCCGGGGGGCTCCTACGAGCAGTACTTC
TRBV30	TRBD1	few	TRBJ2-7	CAWTPKGTGSQEQYF	TGTGCCTGGACCCCCAAGGGGACAGGGTCACAAGAGCAGTACTTC
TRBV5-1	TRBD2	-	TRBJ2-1	CASSLGTSGAYNEQFF	TGCGCCAGCAGCTTGGGGACTAGCGGGGCTTACAATGAGCAGTTCTTC
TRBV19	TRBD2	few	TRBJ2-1	CASSIPREEGRNEQFF	TGTGCCAGTAGTATTCCACGGGAGGAGGGTAGGAATGAGCAGTTCTTC
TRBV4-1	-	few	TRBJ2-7	CASSPSGTQGYEQYF	TGCGCCAGCAGCCCCTCAGGCACCCAGGGCTACGAGCAGTACTTC
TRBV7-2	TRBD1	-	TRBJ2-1	CASSLAQGAFYEQFF	TGTGCCAGCAGCTTAGCACAGGGGGCATTCTATGAGCAGTTCTTC
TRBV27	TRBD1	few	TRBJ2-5	CASSSRQGGTQYF	TGTGCCAGCAGTTCCCGACAGGGTGGGACCCAGTACTTC
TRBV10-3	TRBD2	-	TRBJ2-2	CAISPGTSGISGELFF	TGTGCCATCAGCCCCGGGACTAGCGGGATCAGCGGGGAGCTGTTTTTT
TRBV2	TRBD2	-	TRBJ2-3	CASSEVAGSYF	TGTGCCAGCAGTGAGGTAGCGGGGTCGTATTTT
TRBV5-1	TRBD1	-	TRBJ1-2	CASSPQPGQEYGYTF	TGCGCCAGCAGCCCCCAGCCGGGACAGGAGTATGGCTACACCTTC
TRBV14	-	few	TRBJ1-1	CASRRPGQNTEAFF	TGTGCCAGCAGGCGACCGGGACAGAACACTGAAGCTTTCTTT
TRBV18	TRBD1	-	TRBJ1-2	CASSPDRTGYTF	TGTGCCAGCTCACCGGACAGGACTGGCTACACCTTC
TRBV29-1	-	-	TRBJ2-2	CSVWETGELFF	TGCAGCGTTTGGGAGACCGGGGAGCTGTTTTTT
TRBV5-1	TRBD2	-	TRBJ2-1	CASSPTSGSGNEQFF	TGCGCCAGCAGCCCGACTAGCGGGAGTGGGAATGAGCAGTTCTTC
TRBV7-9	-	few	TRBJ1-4	CASSPQSVTNEKLFF	TGTGCCAGCAGCCCTCAATCGGTGACTAATGAAAAACTGTTTTTT
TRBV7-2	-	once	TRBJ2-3	CASSLVRGSTDTQYF	TGTGCCAGCAGCTTAGTCCGGGGTAGCACAGATACGCAGTATTTT
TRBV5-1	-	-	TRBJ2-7	CASSLEAPSYEQYF	TGCGCCAGCAGCTTGGAAGCTCCATCCTACGAGCAGTACTTC
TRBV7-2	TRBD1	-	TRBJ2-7	CASSLGLGQGAYEQYF	TGTGCCAGCAGCTTGGGACTGGGACAGGGGGCCTACGAGCAGTACTTC
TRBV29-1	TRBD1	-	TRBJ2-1	CSLAQGYNEQFF	TGCAGCTTAGCACAGGGGTACAATGAGCAGTTCTTC
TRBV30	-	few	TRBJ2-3	CAWKRAASTDTQYF	TGTGCCTGGAAAAGAGCGGCTAGCACAGATACGCAGTATTTT